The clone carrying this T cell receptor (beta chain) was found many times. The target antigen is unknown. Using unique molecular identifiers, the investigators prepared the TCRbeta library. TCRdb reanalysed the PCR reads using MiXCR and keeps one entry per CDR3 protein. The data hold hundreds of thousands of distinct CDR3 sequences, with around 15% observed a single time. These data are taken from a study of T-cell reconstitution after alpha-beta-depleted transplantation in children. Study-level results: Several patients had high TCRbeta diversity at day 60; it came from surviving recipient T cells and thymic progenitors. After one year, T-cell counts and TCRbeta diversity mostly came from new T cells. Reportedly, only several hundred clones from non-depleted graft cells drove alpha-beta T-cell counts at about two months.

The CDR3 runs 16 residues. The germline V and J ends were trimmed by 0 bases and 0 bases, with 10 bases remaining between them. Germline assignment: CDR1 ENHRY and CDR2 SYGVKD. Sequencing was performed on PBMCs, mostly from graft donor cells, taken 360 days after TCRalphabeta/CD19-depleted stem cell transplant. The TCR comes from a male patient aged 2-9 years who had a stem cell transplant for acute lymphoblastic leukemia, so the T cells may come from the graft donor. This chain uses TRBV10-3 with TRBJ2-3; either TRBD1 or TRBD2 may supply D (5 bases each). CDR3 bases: TGTGCCATCAGTGAGTCGGGTTGGGACAGCACAGATACGCAGTATTTT. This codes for CAISESGWDSTDTQYF.